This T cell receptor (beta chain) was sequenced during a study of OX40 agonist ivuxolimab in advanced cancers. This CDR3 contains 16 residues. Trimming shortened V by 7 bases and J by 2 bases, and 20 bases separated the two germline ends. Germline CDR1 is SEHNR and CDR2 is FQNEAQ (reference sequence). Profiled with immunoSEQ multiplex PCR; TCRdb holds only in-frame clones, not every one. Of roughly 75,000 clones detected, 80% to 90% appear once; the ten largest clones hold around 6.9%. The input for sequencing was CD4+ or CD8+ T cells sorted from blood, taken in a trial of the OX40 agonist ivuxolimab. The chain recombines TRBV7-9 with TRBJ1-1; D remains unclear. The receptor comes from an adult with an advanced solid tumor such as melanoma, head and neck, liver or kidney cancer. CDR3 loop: CASTNTWADGNTEAFF. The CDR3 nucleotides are TGTGCCAGCACTAATACCTGGGCGGACGGAAACACTGAAGCTTTCTTT. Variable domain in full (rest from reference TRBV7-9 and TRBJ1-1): DTGVSQNPRHKITKRGQNVTFRCDPISEHNRLYWYRQTLGQGPEFLTYFQNEAQLEKSRLLSDRFSAERPKGSFSTLEIQRTEQGDSAMYLCASTNTWADGNTEAFFGQGTRLTVV.